The clone carrying this TCR beta chain was counted a single time. The assay was immunoSEQ multiplex PCR, and TCRdb's table has in-frame clones only and misses some. The sample holds roughly 2.5 million clones, approximately 92% seen once. This entry comes from a study of shared clonotypes between healthy human individuals. The CDR3 consists of 17 residues. CDR1 MGHRA and CDR2 YSYEKL come from the germline V gene. Deletions cut 1 base from V and 1 base from J, with 13 bases between. The sample comprised naive CD4+ T cells sorted from blood. Described subset: CD45RA+ positively selected. The receptor comes from a man younger than 30 in good health. V is TRBV4-1 and J is TRBJ2-2; D gene unclear. CDR3 residues: CASSQGTGPKNTGELFF. As DNA, the CDR3 is TGCGCCAGCAGCCAAGGTACCGGGCCCAAGAACACCGGGGAGCTGTTTTTT.